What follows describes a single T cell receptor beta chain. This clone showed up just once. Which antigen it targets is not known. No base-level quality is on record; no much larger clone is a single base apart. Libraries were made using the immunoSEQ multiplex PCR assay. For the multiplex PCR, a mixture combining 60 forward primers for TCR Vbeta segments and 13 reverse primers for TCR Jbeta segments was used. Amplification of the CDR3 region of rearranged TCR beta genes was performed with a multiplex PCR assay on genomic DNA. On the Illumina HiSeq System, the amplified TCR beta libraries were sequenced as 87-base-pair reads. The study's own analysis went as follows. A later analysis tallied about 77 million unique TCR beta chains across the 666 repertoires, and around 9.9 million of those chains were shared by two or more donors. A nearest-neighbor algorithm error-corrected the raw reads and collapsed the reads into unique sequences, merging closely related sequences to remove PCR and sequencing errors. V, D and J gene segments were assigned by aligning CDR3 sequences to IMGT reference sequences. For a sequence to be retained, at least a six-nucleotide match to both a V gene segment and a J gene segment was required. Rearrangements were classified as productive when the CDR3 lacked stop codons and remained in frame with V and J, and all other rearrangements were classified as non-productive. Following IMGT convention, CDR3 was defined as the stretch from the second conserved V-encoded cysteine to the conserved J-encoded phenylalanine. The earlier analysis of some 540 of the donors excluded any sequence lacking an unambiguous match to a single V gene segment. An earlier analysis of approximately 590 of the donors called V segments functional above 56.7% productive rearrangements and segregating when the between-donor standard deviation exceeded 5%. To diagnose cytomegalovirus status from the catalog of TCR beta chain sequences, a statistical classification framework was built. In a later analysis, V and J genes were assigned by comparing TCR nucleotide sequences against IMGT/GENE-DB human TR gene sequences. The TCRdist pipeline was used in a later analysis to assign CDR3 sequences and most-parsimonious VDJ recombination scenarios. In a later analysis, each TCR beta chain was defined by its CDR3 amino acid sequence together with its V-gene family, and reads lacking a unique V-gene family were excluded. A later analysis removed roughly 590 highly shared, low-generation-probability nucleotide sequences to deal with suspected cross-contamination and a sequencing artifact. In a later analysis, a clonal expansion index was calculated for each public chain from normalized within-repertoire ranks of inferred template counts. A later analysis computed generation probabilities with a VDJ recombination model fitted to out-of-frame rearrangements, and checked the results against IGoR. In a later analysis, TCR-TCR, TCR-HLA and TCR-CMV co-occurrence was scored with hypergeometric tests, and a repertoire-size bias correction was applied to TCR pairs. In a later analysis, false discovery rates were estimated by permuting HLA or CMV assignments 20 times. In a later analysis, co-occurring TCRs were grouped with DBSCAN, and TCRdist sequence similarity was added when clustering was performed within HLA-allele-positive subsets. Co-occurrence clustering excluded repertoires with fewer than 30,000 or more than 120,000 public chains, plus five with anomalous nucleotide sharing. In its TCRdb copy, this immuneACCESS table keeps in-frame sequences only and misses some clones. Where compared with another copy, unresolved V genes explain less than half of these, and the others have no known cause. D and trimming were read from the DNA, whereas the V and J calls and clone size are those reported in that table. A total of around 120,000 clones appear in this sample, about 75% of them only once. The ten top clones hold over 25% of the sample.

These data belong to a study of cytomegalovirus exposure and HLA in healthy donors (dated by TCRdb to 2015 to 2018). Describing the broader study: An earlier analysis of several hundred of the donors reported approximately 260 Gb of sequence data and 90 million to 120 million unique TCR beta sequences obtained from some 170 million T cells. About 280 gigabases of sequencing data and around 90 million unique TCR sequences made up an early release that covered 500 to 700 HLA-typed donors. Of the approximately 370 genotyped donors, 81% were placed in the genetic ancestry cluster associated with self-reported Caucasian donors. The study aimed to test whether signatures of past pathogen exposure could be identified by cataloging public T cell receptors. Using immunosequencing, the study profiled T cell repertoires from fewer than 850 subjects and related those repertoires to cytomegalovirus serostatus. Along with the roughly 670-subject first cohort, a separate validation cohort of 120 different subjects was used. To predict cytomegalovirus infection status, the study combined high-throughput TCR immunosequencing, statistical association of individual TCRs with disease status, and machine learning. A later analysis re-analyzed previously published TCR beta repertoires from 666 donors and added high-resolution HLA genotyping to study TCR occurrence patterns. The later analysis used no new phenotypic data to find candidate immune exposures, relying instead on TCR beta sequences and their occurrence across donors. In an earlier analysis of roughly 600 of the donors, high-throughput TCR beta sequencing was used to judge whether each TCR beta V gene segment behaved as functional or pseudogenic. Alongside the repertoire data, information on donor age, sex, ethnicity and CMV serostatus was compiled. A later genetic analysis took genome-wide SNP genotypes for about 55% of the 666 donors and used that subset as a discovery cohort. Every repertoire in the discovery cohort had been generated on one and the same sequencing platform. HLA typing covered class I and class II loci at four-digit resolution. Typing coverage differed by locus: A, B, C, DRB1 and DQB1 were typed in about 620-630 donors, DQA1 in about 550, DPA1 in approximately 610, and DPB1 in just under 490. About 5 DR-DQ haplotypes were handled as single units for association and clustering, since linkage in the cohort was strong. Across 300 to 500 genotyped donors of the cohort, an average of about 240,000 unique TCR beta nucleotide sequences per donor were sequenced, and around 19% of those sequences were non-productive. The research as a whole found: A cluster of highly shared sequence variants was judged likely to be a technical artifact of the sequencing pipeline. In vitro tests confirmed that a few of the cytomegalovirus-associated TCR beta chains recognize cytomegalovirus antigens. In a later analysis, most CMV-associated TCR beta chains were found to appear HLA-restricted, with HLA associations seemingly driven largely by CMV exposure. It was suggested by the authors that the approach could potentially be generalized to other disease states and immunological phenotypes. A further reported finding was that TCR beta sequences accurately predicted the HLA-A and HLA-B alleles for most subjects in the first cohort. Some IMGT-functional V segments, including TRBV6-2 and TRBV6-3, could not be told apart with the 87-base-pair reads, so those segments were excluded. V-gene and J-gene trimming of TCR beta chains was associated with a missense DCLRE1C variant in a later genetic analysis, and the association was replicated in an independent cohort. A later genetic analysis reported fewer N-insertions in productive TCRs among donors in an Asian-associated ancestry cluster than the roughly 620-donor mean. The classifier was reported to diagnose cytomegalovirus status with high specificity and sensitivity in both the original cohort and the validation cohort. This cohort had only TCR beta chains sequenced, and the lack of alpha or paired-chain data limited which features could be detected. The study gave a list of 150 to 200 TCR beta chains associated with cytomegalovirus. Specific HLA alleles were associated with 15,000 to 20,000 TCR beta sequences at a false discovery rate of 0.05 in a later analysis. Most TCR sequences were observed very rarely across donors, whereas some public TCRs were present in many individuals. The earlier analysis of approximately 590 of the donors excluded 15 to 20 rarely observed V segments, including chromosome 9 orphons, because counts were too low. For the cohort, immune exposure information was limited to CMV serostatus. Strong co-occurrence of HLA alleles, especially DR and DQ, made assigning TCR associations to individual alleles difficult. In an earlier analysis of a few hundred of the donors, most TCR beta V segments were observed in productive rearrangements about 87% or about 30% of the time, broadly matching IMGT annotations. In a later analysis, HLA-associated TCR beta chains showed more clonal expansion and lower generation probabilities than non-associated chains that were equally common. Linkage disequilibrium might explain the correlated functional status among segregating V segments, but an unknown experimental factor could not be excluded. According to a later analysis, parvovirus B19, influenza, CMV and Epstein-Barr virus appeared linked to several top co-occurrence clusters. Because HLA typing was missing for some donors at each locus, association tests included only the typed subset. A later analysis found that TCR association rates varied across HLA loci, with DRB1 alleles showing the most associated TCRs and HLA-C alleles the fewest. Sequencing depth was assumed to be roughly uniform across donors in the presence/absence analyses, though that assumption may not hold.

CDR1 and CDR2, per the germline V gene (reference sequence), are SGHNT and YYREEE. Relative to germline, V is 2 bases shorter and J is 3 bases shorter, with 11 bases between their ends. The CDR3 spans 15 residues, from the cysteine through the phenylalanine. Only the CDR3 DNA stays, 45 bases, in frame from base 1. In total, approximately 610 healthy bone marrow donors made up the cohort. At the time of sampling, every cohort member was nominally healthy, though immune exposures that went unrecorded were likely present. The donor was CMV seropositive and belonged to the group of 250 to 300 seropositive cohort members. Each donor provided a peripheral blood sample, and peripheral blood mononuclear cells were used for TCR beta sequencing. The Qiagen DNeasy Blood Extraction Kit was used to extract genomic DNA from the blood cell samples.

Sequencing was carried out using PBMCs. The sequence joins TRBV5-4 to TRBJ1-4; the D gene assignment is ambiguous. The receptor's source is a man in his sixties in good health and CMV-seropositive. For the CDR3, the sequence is CASSLGGSANEKLFF. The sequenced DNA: TGTGCCAGCAGCTTAGGAGGGTCTGCTAATGAAAAACTGTTTTTT.